This T cell receptor (beta chain) is from a study of radiation and T cells in renal cell carcinoma. Sequencing was performed with immunoSEQ multiplex PCR; in TCRdb, only in-frame clones are kept and a portion is missing. Counted here are some 14,000 clones, around 50% occurring once; the ten biggest clones make up approximately 13%. Germline-derived CDR1 and CDR2 are SNHLY and FYNNEI. The V gene lost 5 bases and the J gene lost 3 bases, with 8 bases spanning the gap. This CDR3 has 13 amino acids. Treatment given: treatment-naive control, cytoreductive nephrectomy. This rearrangement joins TRBV2 to TRBJ1-5, with D possibly being TRBD1 (5 bases). Here the sequenced sample was tumor tissue, taken from a patient whose treatment was nephrectomy without radiotherapy. The clonotype comes from a man aged 50-60 years with renal cell carcinoma. CDR3 DNA sequence: TGTGCCAGCAGTAGGGACTTCAATCAGCCCCAGCATTTT. It specifies CASSRDFNQPQHF.